This T cell receptor (beta chain) is drawn from a study of blood T cell repertoires in COVID-19 (dated by TCRdb to 2020 to 2021). For the study in its entirety: Samples from collaborators originated in the United States, Italy and Spain and spanned both the acute and convalescent phases of COVID-19. Subjects who had been exposed to COVID-19, were actively infected with it, or had recovered from it provided the deeply sampled blood TCRbeta repertoires that made up the dataset. Nearly every sample came with metadata listing a de-identified subject ID, COVID-19 status, age in years and sex. The material from the prospective study consisted of cDNA or gDNA derived from T cells, B-cell-depleted T cells, or PBMCs. HLA class I and class II types, where available, came from metadata supplied by the sample provider rather than from assay-based typing. Samples came from the ongoing ImmuneRACE study (first 160 participants) plus 1,254 subjects from 6 global collaborators. A freely available public database, intended as a resource for researchers studying the immune response to SARS-CoV-2, is where the repertoires were released.

At one collaborating source in Seattle, patients were enrolled during active infection and were followed longitudinally through the course of disease. The collaborating institutions used their own protocols to collect whole blood in K2EDTA tubes. For TCRbeta analysis, collaborators shipped samples as frozen whole blood, isolated PBMCs, or DNA extracted from either of those sample types. What the work shows at the level of the full study, not this receptor alone: The quantity of clinical and demographic metadata differed by source and by participant and was supplied without curation.

Taken from cysteine to phenylalanine, the CDR3 has 16 residues. Kept here is only the CDR3 DNA, which spans 48 bases and is read in frame from base 1. V gives up 7 bases and J gives up 5 bases, and the segment between their germline ends measures 23 bases. CDR1 and CDR2 were assigned from the germline V gene as MGHRA and YSYEKL. The immunoSEQ Assay, a bias-controlled multiplex PCR, was used to amplify TCRbeta CDR3 regions from genomic DNA. The study's processing was this. The number of nucleated cells in each sample was estimated from the amplification of reference gene primers within the assay. To quantify the absolute abundance of each unique TCRbeta CDR3 rearrangement, sequence reads were collapsed and filtered. For each sample, productive Simpson clonality was calculated by taking the square root of Simpson's diversity index across productive rearrangements. In TCRdb, the immuneACCESS table is reduced to in-frame sequences with V and J assigned. These tables do not hold every clone; where another copy was compared, an unresolved V gene accounts for under half, and the others remain unexplained. The V and J calls and clone size come from that table; D and trimming were worked out from the DNA. The sample contains a few hundred thousand clones, nearly 90% of them found a single time. Of the sample, under 1.1% falls within the top ten clones.

About this clone: Its binding antigen is unknown. It has no much larger one-base neighbor in the sample; base qualities were not kept.

This TCR was sampled from a woman aged 40 to 50 with COVID-19, enrolled during active disease. Sequencing was performed on peripheral blood. This sequence uses TRBV4-1 and TRBJ1-2; 5 matching bases give a weak D call of TRBD1. The encoded CDR3 is CASTLGQAGASYGYTF. The nucleotides read TGCGCCAGCACCCTGGGGCAGGCCGGAGCTTCATATGGCTACACCTTC.